This T cell receptor (beta chain) was profiled in a study of blood T cell repertoires in COVID-19. CDR1 and CDR2 (germline): MGHRA, YSYEKL. V lost 4 bases and J 10 bases, leaving 5 bases between the germline ends. The length of the CDR3 is 10 residues. The sample holds one count of this clone. As handled by the study authors: Estimation of nucleated cell counts relied on the amplification of reference gene primers. Produced via immunoSEQ multiplex PCR; TCRdb's table is partial and in-frame only. The DNA gave D and trimming, while V, J and clone size come from that table. The data hold 31,000 or so clones, with more than 80% observed a single time.

This chain links TRBV4-1 with TRBJ2-1; D gene unclear. The source of this sequence is a human donor in a cohort sampled during active COVID-19. The sample consisted of peripheral blood. CDR3 in DNA: TGCGCCAGCAGCCTACGGGAGCAGTTCTTC. It encodes CASSLREQFF.